This T cell receptor (beta chain) is drawn from a study of radiotherapy plus CTLA-4 blockade in lung cancer. Study information: There were objective responses in 15% to 20% of patients, and more than 30% had disease control.

Germline loops: CDR1 MNHNY, CDR2 SVGAGI (reference sequence). V shed 5 bases and J shed 2 bases, with 13 bases lying between them. The CDR3 runs 14 residues. The assay was immunoSEQ multiplex PCR, and TCRdb's table has in-frame clones only and misses some. The sample has around 78,000 clones, around 81% seen once. CTLA-4 blockade using ipilimumab, together with focal radiation, was received by patients with chemo-refractory metastatic non-small-cell lung cancer. Sequences were derived from peripheral blood, sampled from a patient treated with radiotherapy plus ipilimumab. This sequence originates from a human donor with non-small cell lung cancer who had a partial response to radiotherapy plus ipilimumab. Some clones in this sample may be carry-over from other donors' samples. The rearrangement links TRBV6-6 to TRBJ2-7; the D gene is possibly TRBD1 (6 bases). CDR3 loop: CASSDDRRAYEQYF. The CDR3 DNA follows: TGTGCCAGCAGTGACGACAGGAGAGCCTACGAGCAGTACTTC.